This entry describes one T cell receptor (beta chain). Its antigen remains unknown. This sample stems from a study of graft-versus-host responses after intestinal transplantation. About the research overall: All of the recipients had induction that used anti-thymocyte globulin, then tacrolimus and steroids for around three years.

Study-level findings and limits: GvH clones were found in recipient marrow; some appeared first in ileum or blood.

Only in-frame clones appear in the TCRdb table, and some are missing; sequencing was by immunoSEQ multiplex PCR. The data contain 45,000 to 50,000 clones, just under 95% of them singletons. Germline V gene sequence: CDR1 SGHDT, CDR2 YYEEEE. V was shortened by 0 bases and J by 5 bases, with 9 bases between the two germline ends. The CDR3 has 13 residues. The chain links TRBV5-6 to TRBJ2-7, with unresolved D. Here the sequenced sample was PBMCs, taken approximately 740 days after a first intestinal transplant, on the day of a second. The receptor was isolated from a human patient who received an intestinal transplant, so some T cells may come from the graft donor. As DNA, the CDR3 is TGTGCCAGCAGCTTGGCCGTGCAAGACGAGCAGTACTTC. This encodes CASSLAVQDEQYF.